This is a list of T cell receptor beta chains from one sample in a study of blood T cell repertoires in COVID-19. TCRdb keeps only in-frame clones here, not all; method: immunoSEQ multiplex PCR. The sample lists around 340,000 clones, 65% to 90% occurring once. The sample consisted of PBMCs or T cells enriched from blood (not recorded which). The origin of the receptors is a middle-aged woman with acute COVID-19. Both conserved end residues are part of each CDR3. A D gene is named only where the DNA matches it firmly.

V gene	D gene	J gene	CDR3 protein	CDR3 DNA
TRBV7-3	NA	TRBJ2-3	CASSPAPAGNTDTQYF	TGTGCCAGCAGCCCGGCCCCGGCGGGAAACACAGATACGCAGTATTTT
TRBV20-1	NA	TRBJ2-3	CSASGTRGSYF	TGCAGTGCTAGTGGGACTCGCGGGTCGTATTTT
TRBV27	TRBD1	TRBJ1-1	CASAYGTASHGAFF	TGTGCCAGCGCCTACGGGACAGCCTCCCACGGAGCTTTCTTT
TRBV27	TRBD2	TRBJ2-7	CASSLEGLTSSDLYF	TGTGCCAGCAGTTTAGAGGGACTAACTTCAAGTGATTTGTACTTC
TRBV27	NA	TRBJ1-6	CASSPGIGNSPLHF	TGTGCCAGCAGTCCGGGTATTGGGAATTCACCCCTCCACTTT
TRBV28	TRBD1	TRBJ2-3	CASSPRTGGADTQYF	TGTGCCAGCAGTCCACGGACAGGGGGCGCAGATACGCAGTATTTT
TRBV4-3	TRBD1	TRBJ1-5	CASSQVLGQGYQPQHF	TGCGCCAGCAGCCAAGTTCTGGGACAGGGTTATCAGCCCCAGCATTTT
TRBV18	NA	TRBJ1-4	CASSPTATNEKLFF	TGTGCCAGCTCACCGACAGCAACTAATGAAAAACTGTTTTTT
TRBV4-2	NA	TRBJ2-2	CASRLRGTGELFF	TGTGCCAGCAGACTGCGGGGCACCGGGGAGCTGTTTTTT
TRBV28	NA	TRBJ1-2	CASSFSGAYGYTF	TGTGCCAGCAGTTTTTCAGGGGCCTATGGCTACACCTTC
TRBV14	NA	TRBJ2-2	CASSQVVPTNTGELFF	TGTGCCAGCAGCCAAGTAGTCCCGACGAACACCGGGGAGCTGTTTTTT
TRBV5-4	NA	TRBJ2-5	CASSSLGQEETQYF	TGTGCCAGCAGCAGTCTGGGACAAGAGGAGACCCAGTACTTC
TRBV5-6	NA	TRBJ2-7	CASSLGPQGREQYF	TGTGCCAGCAGCTTGGGTCCTCAGGGGAGAGAGCAGTACTTC
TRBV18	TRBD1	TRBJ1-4	CASSEGTAHNEKLFF	TGTGCCAGCTCAGAGGGGACAGCCCACAATGAAAAACTGTTTTTT
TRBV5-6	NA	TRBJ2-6	CASSLMAPLSGANVLTF	TGTGCCAGCAGCTTGATGGCACCCCTCTCTGGGGCCAACGTCCTGACTTTC
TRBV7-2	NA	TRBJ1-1	CASSITGMNTEAFF	TGTGCCAGCAGCATTACAGGCATGAACACTGAAGCTTTCTTT
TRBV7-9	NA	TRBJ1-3	CASSLGAAGVLSSGNTIYF	TGTGCCAGCAGCTTAGGGGCCGCAGGGGTGTTAAGCTCTGGAAACACCATATATTTT
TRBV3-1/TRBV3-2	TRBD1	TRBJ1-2	CASSQAGGTGDGYTF	TGTGCCAGCAGCCAAGCCGGGGGGACAGGGGATGGCTACACCTTC
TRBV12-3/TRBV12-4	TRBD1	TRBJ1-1	CASSSDHRGEAFF	TGTGCCAGCAGCTCAGACCACAGGGGTGAAGCTTTCTTT